These T cell receptor beta chains were read from a single sample in a study of graft-versus-host responses after intestinal transplantation. Clones were sequenced by immunoSEQ multiplex PCR, and TCRdb holds only the in-frame ones, with some missing. The sample includes roughly 23,000 clones, around 47% of them seen just once. This sample comprised alloreactive CD8+ T cells from a mixed lymphocyte reaction culture, obtained before transplantation. The receptors shown here come from a human patient who was an organ donor for intestinal transplantation. The CDR3 runs from the conserved cysteine through the conserved F or W. A D gene is named only where the DNA matches it firmly. Where a row states a size, it is once, few, many or the class of an expanded clone; other rows omit it.

v_gene	abundance	d_gene	j_gene	CDR3aa	CDR3nt
TRBV27	NA	TRBD1	TRBJ1-2	CASSLSGQGANYGYTF	TGTGCCAGCAGTTTATCAGGACAGGGCGCTAACTATGGCTACACCTTC
TRBV5-1	NA	NA	TRBJ2-7	CAMEMGDIYYEQYF	TGCGCAATGGAGATGGGGGACATCTACTACGAGCAGTACTTC
TRBV28	NA	NA	TRBJ2-2	CASSGPRVPDTGELFF	TGTGCCAGCAGTGGACCCAGGGTCCCGGACACCGGGGAGCTGTTTTTT
TRBV6-5	NA	TRBD2	TRBJ2-1	CASSWSGMGNEQFF	TGTGCCAGCAGTTGGAGCGGGATGGGGAATGAGCAGTTCTTC
TRBV27	NA	TRBD1	TRBJ1-1	CASSPGQGNTEAFF	TGTGCCAGCAGTCCGGGACAGGGAAACACTGAAGCTTTCTTT
TRBV6-6	NA	NA	TRBJ2-7	CASRPNFEAYEQYF	TGTGCCAGCAGACCTAACTTTGAGGCCTACGAGCAGTACTTC
TRBV29-1	few	TRBD1	TRBJ2-5	CSVEDGTVEETQYF	TGCAGCGTTGAAGATGGGACAGTGGAAGAGACCCAGTACTTC
TRBV27	NA	TRBD2	TRBJ2-7	CASSITGGGGEQYF	TGTGCCAGCAGCATCACGGGGGGGGGTGGGGAGCAGTACTTC
TRBV7-9	once	NA	TRBJ2-3	CASSLGVFTDTQYF	TGTGCCAGCAGCTTAGGGGTTTTCACAGATACGCAGTATTTT
TRBV4-1	once	NA	TRBJ2-7	CASSQEPGKGYEQYF	TGCGCCAGCAGCCAAGAGCCAGGGAAAGGCTACGAGCAGTACTTC
TRBV5-4	few	NA	TRBJ2-5	CASSSTGLEETQYF	TGTGCCAGCAGCTCTACAGGGCTGGAGGAGACCCAGTACTTC
TRBV18	NA	TRBD2	TRBJ2-7	CASSLLAGGPTNEQYF	TGTGCCAGCTCGCTCCTAGCGGGAGGGCCTACAAACGAGCAGTACTTC
TRBV19	few	NA	TRBJ2-3	CASSTHMDTQYF	TGTGCCAGTAGTACTCATATGGATACGCAGTATTTT
TRBV5-1	NA	NA	TRBJ2-4	CTKTGVRAPLAKNIQYF	TGCACCAAAACGGGGGTCCGTGCCCCTCTAGCCAAAAACATTCAGTACTTC
TRBV4-3	once	NA	TRBJ2-3	CASSPIVDSHTDTQYF	TGCGCCAGCAGCCCCATTGTGGACAGCCACACAGATACGCAGTATTTT
TRBV29-1	NA	TRBD2	TRBJ2-1	CSVEGLAGVPYNEQFF	TGCAGCGTTGAAGGGCTAGCGGGAGTCCCCTACAATGAGCAGTTCTTC
TRBV5-7	NA	NA	TRBJ2-3	CASSFGTDTQYF	TGTGCCAGCAGCTTTGGGACAGATACGCAGTATTTT
TRBV13	few	NA	TRBJ2-5	CASSFAGTYQETQYF	TGTGCCAGCAGCTTCGCCGGGACGTACCAAGAGACCCAGTACTTC
TRBV11-2	NA	TRBD1	TRBJ1-1	CASSTLQGKNTEAFF	TGTGCCAGCAGCACCTTACAGGGGAAGAACACTGAAGCTTTCTTT
TRBV6-6	NA	TRBD1	TRBJ2-7	CASRKGQFRVDEQYF	TGTGCCAGCAGGAAGGGACAGTTTCGAGTGGACGAGCAGTACTTC
TRBV14	few	TRBD2	TRBJ2-1	CASSQDTGREYNEQFF	TGTGCCAGCAGCCAAGATACCGGGAGGGAATACAATGAGCAGTTCTTC
TRBV9	NA	NA	TRBJ2-7	CASSLGPGYEQYF	TGTGCCAGCAGCTTGGGACCCGGCTACGAGCAGTACTTC
TRBV7-2	NA	NA	TRBJ2-3	CASTQRGRSDTQYF	TGTGCCAGCACCCAGAGGGGGAGGTCGGATACGCAGTATTTT
TRBV4-1	few	NA	TRBJ2-7	CASSHLPQERTSYEQYF	TGCGCCAGCAGCCATCTCCCGCAGGAACGGACTTCCTACGAGCAGTACTTC
TRBV1	NA	NA	TRBJ2-5	CTSSRRGRKEETQYF	TGCACCAGCAGCCGCAGGGGGAGGAAGGAAGAGACCCAGTACTTC
TRBV5-5	few	NA	TRBJ2-1	CASSLFPGPYNEQFF	TGTGCCAGCAGCTTGTTTCCCGGCCCCTACAATGAGCAGTTCTTC
TRBV6-7	NA	TRBD1	TRBJ2-7	CASRPRDSSYEQYF	TGTGCCAGCAGACCCCGGGACAGCTCCTACGAGCAGTACTTC
TRBV6-7	NA	TRBD1	TRBJ2-2	CASSYSTGYTGELFF	TGTGCCAGCAGTTACTCGACAGGGTACACCGGGGAGCTGTTTTTT
TRBV5-4	NA	NA	TRBJ1-2	CASSEQNNYGYTF	TGTGCCAGCAGCGAACAGAATAACTATGGCTACACCTTC
TRBV9	NA	NA	TRBJ2-5	CASSPDGGGSETQYF	TGTGCCAGCAGCCCCGATGGGGGCGGGAGCGAGACCCAGTACTTC
TRBV5-6	NA	TRBD1	TRBJ1-2	CASSLEVWDRVYGYTF	TGTGCCAGCAGCTTGGAAGTTTGGGACAGGGTGTATGGCTACACCTTC
TRBV28	NA	TRBD2	TRBJ2-5	CASSLWGTSGSQETQYF	TGTGCCAGCAGTTTATGGGGGACTAGCGGGAGCCAAGAGACCCAGTACTTC
TRBV4-2	few	NA	TRBJ1-2	CASSQEAGGDYGYTF	TGTGCCAGCAGCCAAGAGGCAGGAGGGGACTATGGCTACACCTTC
TRBV6-5	few	NA	TRBJ2-7	CASRPPGGAEQYF	TGTGCCAGCAGACCCCCGGGGGGCGCGGAGCAGTACTTC
TRBV4-3	NA	TRBD1	TRBJ2-1	CASSQVAMGQAYNEQFF	TGCGCCAGCAGCCAAGTCGCCATGGGACAGGCCTACAATGAGCAGTTCTTC
TRBV9	NA	NA	TRBJ2-1	CASSVVDWNNEQFF	TGTGCCAGCAGCGTAGTGGACTGGAACAATGAGCAGTTCTTC
TRBV11-3	NA	NA	TRBJ2-1	CASSLEAGVDEQFF	TGTGCCAGCAGCTTAGAGGCAGGGGTGGATGAGCAGTTCTTC
TRBV27	NA	TRBD2	TRBJ2-7	CASSPILAGFGYEQYF	TGTGCCAGCAGCCCAATACTAGCGGGATTTGGTTACGAGCAGTACTTC
TRBV4-1	NA	NA	TRBJ2-5	CASSHIGEETQYF	TGCGCCAGCAGCCATATCGGGGAAGAGACCCAGTACTTC
TRBV15	few	NA	TRBJ2-1	CATNPSGSADNEQFF	TGTGCCACCAACCCTAGTGGGTCCGCGGACAATGAGCAGTTCTTC
TRBV5-4	NA	NA	TRBJ1-1	CASSPIDRDEAFF	TGTGCCAGCAGCCCAATTGACAGAGATGAAGCTTTCTTT
TRBV28	NA	NA	TRBJ2-7	CASSSYPGTENYEQYF	TGTGCCAGCAGTTCATACCCCGGGACGGAGAACTACGAGCAGTACTTC
TRBV6-4	few	TRBD2	TRBJ2-7	CASSAGLAGLYEQYF	TGTGCCAGCAGTGCCGGACTAGCGGGACTTTACGAGCAGTACTTC
TRBV10-3	NA	NA	TRBJ1-2	CAIKHRPGDGYTF	TGTGCCATCAAACACCGTCCCGGTGATGGCTACACCTTC
TRBV7-6	NA	NA	TRBJ2-3	CASSLGYTDTQYF	TGTGCCAGCAGCCTGGGCTACACAGATACGCAGTATTTT
TRBV6-5	NA	TRBD2	TRBJ2-5	CASSYSGRETQYF	TGTGCCAGCAGTTACAGCGGGAGAGAGACCCAGTACTTC
TRBV6-5	few	NA	TRBJ1-1	CASSYSFPGEEAFF	TGTGCCAGCAGTTACTCGTTTCCCGGGGAAGAAGCTTTCTTT
TRBV28	few	NA	TRBJ2-5	CASSFYRGAEETQYF	TGTGCCAGCAGTTTTTATCGGGGGGCTGAAGAGACCCAGTACTTC
TRBV6-5	NA	NA	TRBJ1-1	CASSYSTNTEAFF	TGTGCCAGCAGTTACTCGACGAACACTGAAGCTTTCTTT
TRBV19	NA	NA	TRBJ2-1	CASSMWASDYNEQFF	TGTGCCAGTAGTATGTGGGCTAGCGACTACAATGAGCAGTTCTTC
TRBV21-1	NA	NA	TRBJ1-2	CASSPRIGRSEDFDGYTF	TGTGCCAGCAGCCCCCGAATCGGCAGGTCCGAAGACTTCGATGGCTACACCTTC
TRBV15	once	NA	TRBJ1-2	CATSRLPRGDPNYGYTF	TGTGCCACCAGCAGACTCCCCAGGGGAGATCCTAACTATGGCTACACCTTC
TRBV19	NA	TRBD2	TRBJ2-7	CASSMSGGTYEQYF	TGTGCCAGTAGTATGTCGGGAGGGACCTACGAGCAGTACTTC